This T cell receptor beta chain was identified in a study of beta chain features in type 1 diabetes. Reverse transcribing all isolated RNA meant expressed TCRB transcripts were sequenced. Profiling relied on immunoSEQ multiplex PCR, and the TCRdb table lists in-frame clones only, not all of them. The sample includes over 500,000 clones, around 15% of them seen just once. The J segment lost 3 bases and the V segment lost 0 bases, leaving 5 bases of the junction unmatched. The CDR3 has 15 amino acids. The germline CDR1 and CDR2 sequences are LGHNA and YNFKEQ. Study results and limitations: A definitive answer on HLA type influencing TCRB rearrangement was not reached here. It was among patients, rather than healthy donors, that naive, central memory and Treg TCRB repertoires appeared more similar.

In the case of this clone: The antigen remains unidentified.

The source of this sequence is a man aged 18 to 35 in good health. Sequenced sample: naive CD4+ T cells from blood. The rearrangement uses TRBV4-2 and TRBJ2-7; 7 bases align to TRBD2. CDR3 region: CASSQEGTTSYEQYF. DNA of the CDR3: TGTGCCAGCAGCCAAGAAGGGACTACAAGCTACGAGCAGTACTTC.